The 14 T cell receptor beta chains reported below all come from one sample, sequenced in a study of shared clonotypes between healthy human individuals. Assay used: immunoSEQ multiplex PCR; TCRdb lists only in-frame clones, some missing. The table includes roughly 2.6 million clones, around nine tenths detected once. The sequenced sample consisted of naive CD4+ T cells sorted from blood. Specified subset: CD45RA+ positively selected. All receptors come from a man between 18 and 35 years old in good health.

The rearrangement joins TRBV6-1 to TRBJ1-5; D gene ambiguous. This CDR3 is built from 16 residues. Germline V lookup: CDR1 MNHNS, CDR2 SASEGT. V lost 2 bases and J 0 bases, leaving 11 bases between the germline ends. The CDR3 loop is CASSEFIAYSNQPQHF. The CDR3 nucleotides read TGTGCCAGCAGTGAATTTATAGCTTATAGCAATCAGCCCCAGCATTTT.

The CDR3 DNA reads as TGTGCCAGCAGCTTGAGGGACAGTGCCTATGGCTACACCTTC. Its translation is CASSLRDSAYGYTF. V gene TRBV7-9 combines with J gene TRBJ1-2; the match to TRBD1 covers 7 bases. With V trimmed by 3 bases and J by 4 bases, 5 bases remained unmatched. This CDR3 spans 14 amino acids. Germline values: CDR1 SEHNR, CDR2 FQNEAQ (reference sequence).

J is TRBJ2-3 and V is TRBV5-1; TRBD1 is a possible D gene (5 bases). V was shortened by 0 bases and J by 4 bases, with 9 bases between the two germline ends. This CDR3 has 14 residues. CDR1 is SGHRS, CDR2 YFSETQ, per germline. The CDR3 DNA follows: TGCGCCAGCAGCTTGGCAGGGCTTGCAGATACGCAGTATTTT. This translates into CASSLAGLADTQYF.

This chain connects TRBV6-1 to TRBJ1-5; D is unclear. Looked up from germline, CDR1 is MNHNS and CDR2 is SASEGT. The CDR3 runs 14 residues. The V and J ends lost 4 bases and 4 bases respectively, with 11 bases between them. CDR3 nucleotides: TGTGCCAGCAGTGTTGGCAGCCAAAATCAGCCCCAGCATTTT. It translates to CASSVGSQNQPQHF.

The chain recombines TRBV19 with TRBJ1-5; D not certain. V lost 3 bases to trimming and J lost 1 base, with 13 bases between them. The length of the CDR3 is 16 residues. Germline-derived CDR1 and CDR2 are LNHDA and SQIVND (reference sequence). As DNA, the CDR3 is TGTGCCAGTAGTATCCGGAGGGTCGAGAGCAATCAGCCCCAGCATTTT. Encoded protein: CASSIRRVESNQPQHF.

A single count supports this clone. The V gene is TRBV30, the J gene TRBJ1-6, with D possibly TRBD1 on 5 matching bases. The length of the CDR3 is 14 residues. Germline loops: CDR1 GTSNPN, CDR2 SVGIG (reference sequence). The V gene lost 5 bases and the J gene lost 6 bases, with 14 bases spanning the gap. The DNA for the CDR3 is TGTGCCTGGGCCGGGACGATCGGTAATTCACCCCTCCACTTT. This sequence encodes CAWAGTIGNSPLHF. The full variable domain, in which reference TRBV30 and TRBJ1-6 provide the parts outside the CDR3, is SQTIHQWPATLVQPVGSPLSLECTVEGTSNPNLYWYRQAAGRGLQLLFYSVGIGQISSEVPQNLSASRPQDRQFILSSKKLLLSDSGFYLCAWAGTIGNSPLHFGNGTRLTVT.

This sequence joins TRBV11-2 and TRBJ2-1, with D possibly being TRBD1 or TRBD2 (5 bases each). The CDR3 length is 14 residues. The V and J ends lost 5 bases and 3 bases respectively, with 11 bases between them. Looked up from germline, CDR1 is SGHAT and CDR2 is FQNNGV. This chain's CDR3 is CASSLGTNYNEQFF. The CDR3, as DNA: TGTGCCAGCAGCCTCGGGACGAACTACAATGAGCAGTTCTTC.

The chain is built from TRBV4-1 and TRBJ2-7; D perhaps matches TRBD2 (7 bases). The V end lost 0 bases, the J end lost 2 bases, and 17 bases lay between the germline ends. CDR1 is MGHRA, CDR2 YSYEKL, per germline. The CDR3 runs 17 residues. The CDR3 sequence: CASSQEGGGWGTYEQYF. The CDR3, as DNA: TGCGCCAGCAGCCAAGAGGGCGGGGGCTGGGGGACCTACGAGCAGTACTTC.

The chain joins TRBV6-1 to TRBJ2-5; D may be TRBD1 or TRBD2 (5 bases each). Germline assignment: CDR1 MNHNS and CDR2 SASEGT. V shed 2 bases and J shed 2 bases, with 18 bases lying between them. The CDR3 extends over 17 amino acids. The CDR3 protein is CASSEFVRMGEQETQYF. The CDR3, as DNA: TGTGCCAGCAGTGAATTCGTGAGAATGGGGGAGCAAGAGACCCAGTACTTC.

V gene TRBV5-6 combines with J gene TRBJ2-7; weak D call: TRBD2 (5 bases). Trimming removed 0 bases at V and 0 bases at J, with 7 bases between. The CDR3 runs to 14 residues. CDR1 and CDR2 (germline): SGHDT, YYEEEE. The CDR3 reads CASSLVGDSYEQYF. CDR3 in DNA: TGTGCCAGCAGCTTGGTGGGAGACTCCTACGAGCAGTACTTC. Together with reference TRBV5-6 and TRBJ2-7, the CDR3 gives the full variable domain: DAGVTQSPTHLIKTRGQQVTLRCSPKSGHDTVSWYQQALGQGPQFIFQYYEEEERQRGNFPDRFSGHQFPNYSSELNVNALLLGDSALYLCASSLVGDSYEQYFGPGTRLTVT.

The chain employs TRBV21-1 and TRBJ1-2; the table gives TRBD1 as D, unverified against the DNA. TRBV21-1 is a listed pseudogene. The CDR3 contains 15 residues. In DNA form, the CDR3 reads TGTGCCAGCAGCTCGGACAGCAAAACTAACTATGGCTACACCTTC. Amino acids: CASSSDSKTNYGYTF.

This clone was seen more than once but under ten times. The chain has TRBV25-1 and TRBJ1-4, with D hard to call. CDR3 length: 15 amino acids. CDR1 and CDR2 from the germline V gene are MGHDK and SYGVNS. Trimming took off 1 base at V and 8 bases at J, with 14 bases between the two ends. The DNA for the CDR3 is TGTGCCAGCAGTGAATCGGGCAAGGCAAGAGAAAAACTGTTTTTT. This gives the protein CASSESGKAREKLFF.

The gene calls are TRBV11-3 and TRBJ2-7, with a weak D call TRBD1 (5 bases). V lost 2 bases to trimming and J lost 5 bases, with 13 bases between them. There are 14 residues in the CDR3. Germline CDR1 reads SGHNT; CDR2 reads YENEEA. The CDR3 protein is CASSLSAGHNEQYF. The CDR3 DNA follows: TGTGCCAGCAGCTTATCGGCAGGGCACAACGAGCAGTACTTC.

The chain is built from TRBV10-3 and TRBJ2-1; D remains ambiguous. V lost 7 bases to trimming and J lost 0 bases, with 10 bases between them. There are 14 residues in the CDR3. Germline loops: CDR1 ENHRY, CDR2 SYGVKD. The CDR3: CAIKRGSSYNEQFF. The CDR3 DNA reads TGTGCCATCAAACGCGGCAGCTCCTACAATGAGCAGTTCTTC.